A selection of T cell receptor beta chains follows, all from one sample in a study of radiotherapy plus CTLA-4 blockade in lung cancer. TCRdb's table, derived via immunoSEQ multiplex PCR, lists solely in-frame clones and lacks some. Of 25,000 to 30,000 clones in the sample, roughly 79% were seen once. The sequencing used peripheral blood, collected from a patient treated with radiotherapy plus ipilimumab. The source of these receptors is a human donor with non-small cell lung cancer that progressed on radiotherapy plus ipilimumab. Each CDR3 is given with its conserved first and last residue. Fields, in order: D gene, clone size, CDR3 length, V gene, J gene, CDR3 protein, CDR3 DNA. The D gene is left open where the match is weak. The size entry is marked missing in some rows and otherwise reads once, few, many or a size class.

TRBD2	-	17	TRBV9	TRBJ2-3	CASSVGVSGRVTDTQYF	TGTGCCAGCAGCGTAGGGGTTAGCGGGAGGGTCACAGATACGCAGTATTTT
TRBD1	-	12	TRBV5-1	TRBJ2-4	CASSTGGNIQYF	TGCGCCAGCAGCACAGGGGGAAACATTCAGTACTTC
-	-	14	TRBV7-9	TRBJ2-3	CASSLSGGTDTQYF	TGTGCCAGCAGCTTGTCGGGGGGCACAGATACGCAGTATTTT
TRBD1	-	15	TRBV15	TRBJ1-4	CATSRGDSVDEKLFF	TGTGCCACCAGCAGAGGGGACAGCGTAGATGAAAAACTGTTTTTT
-	-	16	TRBV2	TRBJ2-3	CASSEAPPGGTDTQYF	TGTGCCAGCAGTGAAGCGCCCCCGGGGGGCACAGATACGCAGTATTTT
TRBD1	-	16	TRBV4-2	TRBJ2-1	CASSQDRDRGPGEQFF	TGTGCCAGCAGCCAAGATAGGGACAGGGGGCCGGGTGAGCAGTTCTTC
TRBD1	-	16	TRBV15	TRBJ2-7	CATSRGSGTGTYEQYF	TGTGCCACCAGCAGAGGCTCCGGGACAGGGACCTACGAGCAGTACTTC
TRBD2	-	17	TRBV28	TRBJ2-7	CASSLTVSGLAGYEQYF	TGTGCCAGCAGTTTAACGGTCTCAGGGCTAGCGGGATACGAGCAGTACTTC
-	-	14	TRBV18	TRBJ1-1	CASSPGAVNTEAFF	TGTGCCAGCTCACCCGGGGCGGTGAACACTGAAGCTTTCTTT
TRBD2	few	16	TRBV30	TRBJ2-7	CAWSVWGGTGAYEQYF	TGTGCCTGGAGTGTATGGGGAGGGACTGGTGCCTACGAGCAGTACTTC
TRBD1	-	14	TRBV5-1	TRBJ2-7	CASSLGQGGSEQYF	TGCGCCAGCAGCTTGGGACAAGGGGGCTCCGAGCAGTACTTC
TRBD1	-	15	TRBV2	TRBJ2-3	CASSEGGTGTDTQYF	TGTGCCAGCAGTGAAGGGGGGACAGGCACAGATACGCAGTATTTT
-	-	14	TRBV6-1	TRBJ2-3	CASTNFGGTDTQYF	TGTGCCAGCACGAATTTTGGGGGCACAGATACGCAGTATTTT
-	few	19	TRBV4-3	TRBJ1-6	CASSQDRDGQSSYNSPLHF	TGCGCCAGCAGCCAAGATCGGGACGGCCAGAGCTCCTATAATTCACCCCTCCACTTT
TRBD1	-	15	TRBV19	TRBJ1-2	CASSGRTGKNYGYTF	TGTGCCAGTAGTGGTCGGACAGGGAAAAACTATGGCTACACCTTC
-	-	14	TRBV6-5	TRBJ2-2	CASSYRRGPGELFF	TGTGCCAGCAGTTACCGTCGCGGGCCCGGGGAGCTGTTTTTT
-	-	15	TRBV2	TRBJ1-1	CASSDPSGLGTEAFF	TGTGCCAGCAGTGACCCATCAGGGTTGGGTACTGAAGCTTTCTTT
TRBD1	-	15	TRBV28	TRBJ1-6	CASIPHGTGHSPLHF	TGTGCCAGCATCCCCCATGGGACAGGGCATTCACCCCTCCACTTT
TRBD2	-	15	TRBV5-6	TRBJ2-7	CASSISSGLSYEQYF	TGTGCCAGCAGCATCTCTAGCGGGCTCTCCTACGAGCAGTACTTC
TRBD1	-	14	TRBV9	TRBJ2-7	CASSPRDRLYEQYF	TGTGCCAGCAGCCCACGGGACAGACTCTACGAGCAGTACTTC
-	-	17	TRBV5-4	TRBJ2-2	CASSLALDWRNTGELFF	TGTGCCAGCAGCTTGGCCTTAGACTGGCGAAACACCGGGGAGCTGTTTTTT
TRBD1	once	15	TRBV7-9	TRBJ1-1	CASSTRTGIATEAFF	TGTGCCAGCAGCACAAGGACAGGGATTGCCACTGAAGCTTTCTTT
-	-	14	TRBV6-5	TRBJ1-2	CASSYTDRRDGYTF	TGTGCCAGCAGTTACACCGACAGAAGGGACGGCTACACCTTC
-	-	13	TRBV29-1	TRBJ1-2	CSVEGQINYGYTF	TGCAGCGTTGAAGGCCAGATCAACTATGGCTACACCTTC
TRBD2	-	16	TRBV2	TRBJ2-5	CASSRGSGARRETQYF	TGTGCCAGCAGCCGGGGGAGCGGGGCCAGGAGGGAGACCCAGTACTTC
-	-	15	TRBV9	TRBJ2-2	CASSSSGSVTGELFF	TGTGCCAGCAGCTCCTCGGGGAGTGTTACCGGGGAGCTGTTTTTT
TRBD1	few	18	TRBV7-2	TRBJ1-2	CASSLSPGQVSFRYGYTF	TGTGCCAGCAGCTTGTCCCCGGGACAGGTTTCGTTCCGCTATGGCTACACCTTC
TRBD2	-	16	TRBV4-2	TRBJ2-5	CASSQGLAGAQETQYF	TGTGCCAGCAGCCAAGGACTAGCGGGGGCTCAAGAGACCCAGTACTTC
TRBD1	-	15	TRBV19	TRBJ2-1	CASSTGTGTSDEQFF	TGTGCCAGTAGCACCGGGACAGGGACTTCGGATGAGCAGTTCTTC
-	-	17	TRBV4-3	TRBJ2-1	CASSQDPGRSSYNEQFF	TGCGCCAGCAGCCAAGATCCTGGACGGAGCTCCTACAATGAGCAGTTCTTC
-	-	16	TRBV14	TRBJ1-6	CASSQDAGSLNSPLHF	TGTGCCAGCAGCCAAGATGCTGGGTCCCTCAATTCACCCCTCCACTTT
TRBD2	-	13	TRBV29-1	TRBJ2-1	CSVGAGGRDEQFF	TGCAGCGTAGGAGCGGGGGGAAGGGATGAGCAGTTCTTC
-	few	14	TRBV5-1	TRBJ2-7	CASSLAQLGDEQYF	TGCGCCAGCAGCTTGGCCCAGCTAGGAGACGAGCAGTACTTC
-	-	14	TRBV5-5	TRBJ1-1	CASSLGRAQTEAFF	TGTGCCAGCAGCTTGGGTAGGGCTCAAACAGAAGCTTTCTTT
-	few	19	TRBV21-1	TRBJ2-6	CASSTEKSRQLSGANVLTF	TGTGCCAGCAGCACCGAAAAATCTCGGCAGCTCTCTGGGGCCAACGTCCTGACTTTC
-	-	15	TRBV4-1	TRBJ2-7	CASSPQEGAQGEQYF	TGCGCCAGCAGCCCACAGGAGGGGGCGCAGGGCGAGCAGTACTTC
TRBD2	-	16	TRBV5-1	TRBJ2-1	CASSLGTSGGYNEQFF	TGCGCCAGCAGCTTGGGGACTAGCGGGGGCTACAATGAGCAGTTCTTC
TRBD1	once	14	TRBV7-9	TRBJ2-5	CASSPRTGPETQYF	TGTGCCAGCAGCCCCAGGACAGGGCCAGAGACCCAGTACTTC
-	-	11	TRBV11-2	TRBJ2-1	CASSLGREQFF	TGTGCCAGCAGCTTAGGACGGGAGCAGTTCTTC
TRBD1	-	16	TRBV7-2	TRBJ1-6	CASSLGRRDRSSPLHF	TGTGCCAGCAGCTTAGGGCGTCGGGACAGGTCTTCACCCCTCCACTTT
-	-	13	TRBV28	TRBJ1-2	CASSFRGRYGYTF	TGTGCCAGCAGTTTCAGGGGAAGGTATGGCTACACCTTC
TRBD1	-	15	TRBV5-5	TRBJ1-3	CASRQGDAGGNTIYF	TGTGCCAGCCGCCAGGGGGACGCGGGAGGAAACACCATATATTTT
-	-	15	TRBV12-5	TRBJ2-1	CASGLGTPGLNEQFF	TGTGCTAGTGGTTTAGGGACCCCAGGCCTCAATGAGCAGTTCTTC
-	-	13	TRBV27	TRBJ2-7	CASSPVVGYEQYF	TGTGCCAGCAGTCCCGTAGTGGGTTACGAGCAGTACTTC
-	-	15	TRBV29-1	TRBJ1-1	CSVEGGPGVRTEAFF	TGCAGCGTTGAAGGGGGTCCAGGGGTGCGGACTGAAGCTTTCTTT
TRBD1	once	15	TRBV9	TRBJ1-1	CASSGGTGEVSGAFF	TGTGCCAGCAGCGGCGGGACAGGGGAGGTTTCTGGGGCTTTCTTT
TRBD1	-	12	TRBV30	TRBJ1-2	CARDSRSYGYTF	TGTGCTAGGGACAGTCGATCCTATGGCTACACCTTC
-	-	12	TRBV2	TRBJ2-1	CASKGDWGEQFF	TGTGCCAGCAAAGGGGACTGGGGTGAGCAGTTCTTC
-	-	16	TRBV30	TRBJ2-1	CAWSAPSDRDNNEQFF	TGTGCCTGGAGTGCCCCCTCGGACAGAGACAACAATGAGCAGTTCTTC
TRBD1	once	14	TRBV19	TRBJ2-7	CASSETGILDEQYF	TGTGCCAGTAGTGAGACAGGGATCCTTGACGAGCAGTACTTC
-	-	14	TRBV11-2	TRBJ1-6	CASSLEGLTSPLHF	TGTGCCAGCAGCTTAGAGGGACTAACCTCACCCCTCCACTTT
-	-	15	TRBV19	TRBJ2-2	CASSSRNRNTGELFF	TGTGCCAGTAGTTCACGAAACAGGAACACCGGGGAGCTGTTTTTT
TRBD1	-	14	TRBV28	TRBJ1-2	CASSFPGQQDGYTF	TGTGCCAGCAGTTTTCCGGGACAGCAGGATGGCTACACCTTC
-	-	13	TRBV27	TRBJ2-2	CASSLRLTGELFF	TGTGCCAGCAGTTTAAGGCTCACCGGGGAGCTGTTTTTT